These 27 T cell receptor beta chains share one sample of origin, sequenced in a study of T cells in tumors and immune-related adverse events. Profiled with immunoSEQ multiplex PCR; TCRdb holds only in-frame clones, not every one. This table has about 4,900 clones, roughly 61% appearing once. Sequencing was performed on gut tissue, taken from a patient treated with anti-PD-1 therapy. These receptors were obtained from a female donor with metastatic renal cell carcinoma.

This clone has just one count. The chain joins TRBV7-2 to TRBJ2-5; the match to TRBD2 covers 14 bases. Germline V gene sequence: CDR1 SGHTA, CDR2 FQGNSA. This CDR3 contains 17 residues. Trimming took 1 base from V and 5 from J; bases not matched to a gene: 6. CDR3 DNA sequence: TGTGCCAGCAGCTTAGTCGGGACTAGCGGGGGAGGGGAGACCCAGTACTTC. It codes for CASSLVGTSGGGETQYF.

The rearrangement links TRBV2 to TRBJ1-5; D is undetermined. The CDR3 is 15 amino acids. CDR1 and CDR2 from the germline V gene are SNHLY and FYNNEI. V was trimmed by 0 bases and J by 5 bases, leaving 11 bases between them. The CDR3 loop is CASSEATGRYQPQHF. CDR3 nucleotide sequence: TGTGCCAGCAGTGAAGCTACCGGGAGATATCAGCCCCAGCATTTT.

The CDR3 sequence is CAWGDRTNMNQPQHF. DNA of the CDR3: TGTGCCTGGGGGGACAGGACCAACATGAATCAGCCCCAGCATTTT. The chain is built from TRBV30 and TRBJ1-5, with 8 bases matching TRBD1. Germline CDR1 is GTSNPN and CDR2 is SVGIG (reference sequence). This CDR3 is built from 15 residues. The V gene end was trimmed by 5 bases and the J gene end by 4 bases; junction bases not matched to a gene: 10.

This clone came up a few times. The chain uses TRBV7-2 and TRBJ2-7, with D perhaps assigned TRBD1 or TRBD2 (6 bases each). The V and J ends lost 1 base and 2 bases respectively, with 9 bases between them. Germline lookup yields CDR1 SGHTA and CDR2 FQGNSA. CDR3 length: 14 residues. CDR3 coding DNA: TGTGCCAGCAGCTTAGGTGGGGGGCCCTACGAGCAGTACTTC. Protein product: CASSLGGGPYEQYF.

The chain uses TRBV2 and TRBJ2-7; 7 positions match TRBD2. The J segment lost 1 base and the V segment lost 11 bases, leaving 14 bases of the junction unmatched. The CDR3 sequence is 15 residues long. Germline CDR1 SNHLY, CDR2 FYNNEI. The CDR3 nucleotides are TGTGCCCGAGGGGCCCCGGGAGGCGTATCCTACGAGCAGTACTTC. It translates to CARGAPGGVSYEQYF.

The table lists this clone with a few counts. The rearrangement joins TRBV12-5 to TRBJ2-2; weak D call: TRBD1 (6 bases). Germline V lookup: CDR1 LGHNT, CDR2 FRNRAP. This CDR3 region has 16 residues. V lost 6 bases and J lost 6, with 20 bases in between. CDR3 in amino acids: CASGEGVQGAPGELFF. In nucleotides, the CDR3 is TGTGCTAGTGGGGAAGGGGTACAGGGAGCCCCCGGGGAGCTGTTTTTT.

V usage is TRBV9 and J usage is TRBJ2-3; 8 bases line up with TRBD2. CDR1 and CDR2 from the germline V gene are SGDLS and YYNGEE. The CDR3 consists of 16 residues. V shed 2 bases, J shed 1 base, and the junction held 6 bases outside the gene matches. In nucleotides, the CDR3 is TGTGCCAGCAGCGTTACCGGGACTAGGGGCACAGATACGCAGTATTTT. This sequence encodes CASSVTGTRGTDTQYF.

As for this clone: Compared with germline, one end of the junction differs, possibly owing to a read error. V gene TRBV19 combines with J gene TRBJ1-3; a possible D gene is TRBD1 (6 bases). This CDR3 has 17 amino acids. Germline V gene lookup returns CDR1 LNHDA and CDR2 SQIVND (reference sequence). The CDR3 DNA reads as TGTGCCAGTAGTATAGATCGGGACACCGACTCTGGAAACACTATATATTTT. This translates into CASSIDRDTDSGNTIYF.

This clone was seen more than once but under ten times. The V call is TRBV11-2, the J call TRBJ2-3; D might be TRBD1 (6 bases). V was pared by 3 bases and J by 3 bases, with 16 bases between. The CDR3 runs 16 residues. Germline CDR1 SGHAT, CDR2 FQNNGV. CDR3 in amino acids: CASSLGNYRETDTQYF. CDR3 sequence (DNA): TGTGCCAGCAGCTTGGGTAATTACAGGGAAACAGATACGCAGTATTTT.

The chain employs TRBV10-1 and TRBJ1-6; D may be TRBD1 (5 bases). Trimming cost V 2 bases and J 9 bases, with 14 bases left between them. The germline V gene has CDR1 WNHNN and CDR2 SYGVQD (reference sequence). There are 15 residues in the CDR3. This chain's CDR3 is CASSEDMGEASPLHF. The CDR3, as DNA: TGCGCCAGCAGTGAGGACATGGGGGAGGCTTCACCCCTCCACTTT.

The CDR3 region is CASSGRSDYQPQHF. In nucleotides, the CDR3 is TGTGCCAGCAGTGGAAGGAGCGATTATCAGCCCCAGCATTTT. This rearrangement joins TRBV6-1 to TRBJ1-5; no reliable D call. Germline V CDR1 and CDR2: MNHNS, SASEGT. Between the trimmed V and J ends, which lost 4 bases and 5 bases, there was a span of 12 bases. The CDR3 extends over 14 amino acids.

The CDR3 sequence: CASSGRAGGLSDTQYF. CDR3 bases: TGTGCCAGCAGCGGTCGAGCGGGAGGGCTTTCAGATACGCAGTATTTT. V gene TRBV4-2 combines with J gene TRBJ2-3, with 10 nucleotides matching TRBD2. CDR3 size: 16 residues. J gave up 4 bases and V 5 bases, and 9 bases lay outside the gene matches. The V gene's germline CDR1 is LGHNA and CDR2 YNFKEQ.

This clone occurred once. The chain has TRBV11-2 and TRBJ2-5, with D possibly matching TRBD1 (5 bases). V lost 1 base, J lost 13 bases, and 16 bases lay in between. There are 13 residues in the CDR3. In germline, CDR1 is SGHAT, CDR2 FQNNGV. The CDR3 DNA reads as TGTGCCAGCAGCTTAGTTCCAGGGCCGAGCAGGTACTTC. This translates into CASSLVPGPSRYF. The whole variable domain, filled in from reference TRBV11-2 and TRBJ2-5, reads EAGVAQSPRYKIIEKRQSVAFWCNPISGHATLYWYQQILGQGPKLLIQFQNNGVVDDSQLPKDRFSAERLKGVDSTLKIQPAKLEDSAVYLCASSLVPGPSRYFGPGTRLLVL.

This clone was detected a few times. Additional DNA sequences in this sample encode the identical CDR3. The chain is built from TRBV6-5 and TRBJ2-1; the match to TRBD2 covers 11 bases. The germline CDR1 and CDR2 sequences are MNHEY and SVGAGI. V dropped 6 bases and J dropped 6; count of bases not matched to a gene: 7. This CDR3 comprises 15 residues. CDR3 region: CASSSAGTSGNEQFF. In DNA, the CDR3 is TGTGCCAGCAGCTCAGCCGGGACTAGCGGCAATGAGCAGTTCTTC.

The chain carries TRBV29-1 and TRBJ1-3; D is ambiguous. The CDR3 has 11 residues. The V and J ends lost 4 bases and 7 bases respectively, with 8 bases between them. Germline values: CDR1 SQVTM, CDR2 ANQGSEA. CDR3 DNA sequence: TGCAGCGTTGCAACACCTAACACCATATATTTT. Protein product: CSVATPNTIYF.

V is TRBV7-9 and J is TRBJ2-7; the D gene is possibly TRBD1 (6 bases). CDR1 and CDR2 (germline): SEHNR, FQNEAQ (reference sequence). Trimming left V 4 bases short and J 3 bases short, with 16 bases between. The CDR3 is 15 residues long. The CDR3 region is CASSSVGTGYYEQYF. Here the CDR3 DNA reads TGTGCCAGCAGCTCGGTAGGCACAGGGTACTACGAGCAGTACTTC.

V is TRBV25-1 and J is TRBJ1-2; D gene ambiguous. Germline values: CDR1 MGHDK, CDR2 SYGVNS. With 9 bases removed from V and 8 bases from J, the gap between germline ends came to 10 bases. CDR3 size: 10 residues. The chain's CDR3 is CASSDVGYTF. CDR3 coding DNA: TGTGCCAGTTCGGACGTCGGCTACACCTTC.

J is TRBJ1-2 and V is TRBV4-3, with 9 bases matching TRBD1. V shed 0 bases, J shed 4 bases, and the junction held 9 bases outside the gene matches. Germline assignment: CDR1 LGHNA and CDR2 YSLEER. The CDR3 contains 17 residues. CDR3 in amino acids: CASSQDEGQGYSYGYTF. The CDR3, as DNA: TGCGCCAGCAGCCAAGATGAGGGACAGGGTTATTCCTATGGCTACACCTTC.

This chain uses TRBV29-1 with TRBJ2-2, with D tentatively TRBD1 (6 bases). V was clipped by 7 bases and J by 3 bases, with 12 bases between them. This CDR3 spans 13 amino acids. Germline loops: CDR1 SQVTM, CDR2 ANQGSEA. The CDR3 nucleotides are TGCAGCGCCGGGACAACCCACACCGGGGAGCTGTTTTTT. Translating it yields CSAGTTHTGELFF.

By proportion, this clone is medium-sized. This sample includes further DNA sequences coding for the same CDR3. V and J are TRBV6-5 and TRBJ2-1; TRBD1 matches at 11 bases. With 4 bases clipped from V and 6 bases from J, the junction kept 5 bases outside the gene matches. The V gene's germline CDR1 is MNHEY and CDR2 SVGAGI. The CDR3 extends over 15 amino acids. CDR3 DNA sequence: TGTGCCAGCAGTTCCGCCGGGACAGGGGGCAATGAGCAGTTCTTC. As protein: CASSSAGTGGNEQFF.

The CDR3 coding sequence is TGTGCCAGCAGCAACCTGGGGCAGGCAGATACGCAGTATTTT. As protein: CASSNLGQADTQYF. The V gene is TRBV11-3, the J gene TRBJ2-3; D is perhaps TRBD1 (5 bases). This CDR3 region has 14 residues. V lost 5 bases and J lost 4, with 13 bases in between. Germline V gene data show CDR1 as SGHNT and CDR2 as YENEEA. Together with reference TRBV11-3 and TRBJ2-3, the CDR3 gives the full variable domain: EAGVVQSPRYKIIEKKQPVAFWCNPISGHNTLYWYLQNLGQGPELLIRYENEEAVDDSQLPKDRFSAERLKGVDSTLKIQPAELGDSAVYLCASSNLGQADTQYFGPGTRLTVL.

A few counts support this clone. This chain uses TRBV6-5 with TRBJ1-5; weak D call: TRBD1 (5 bases). CDR1 and CDR2 (germline): MNHEY, SVGAGI. The CDR3 runs to 15 residues. Trimming took 5 bases from V and 0 from J, leaving 11 bases between them. CDR3 nucleotides: TGTGCCAGCAGTATTGGGGGTTATAGCAATCAGCCCCAGCATTTT. Its translation: CASSIGGYSNQPQHF.

This clone was observed a few times. The chain uses TRBV18 and TRBJ1-4, with D hard to call. Trimming removed 3 bases from V and 8 bases from J, with 10 bases in between. In germline, CDR1 is KGHSH, CDR2 LQKENI. The CDR3 consists of 13 residues. The CDR3, as DNA: TGTGCCAGCTCACCGGACCTAACGGAAAAACTGTTTTTT. Protein sequence: CASSPDLTEKLFF.

The chain links TRBV4-3 to TRBJ1-3; D remains ambiguous. V shed 1 base and J shed 0 bases, with 10 bases lying between them. The CDR3 runs 16 residues. CDR1 LGHNA and CDR2 YSLEER come from the germline V gene. CDR3 protein: CASSQAFDSSGNTIYF. The CDR3 bases are TGCGCCAGCAGCCAAGCTTTCGATAGCTCTGGAAACACCATATATTTT.

The V and J genes are TRBV6-5 and TRBJ2-5; 11 nucleotides match TRBD1. The CDR3 covers 13 residues. V shed 5 bases and J 5 bases; nucleotides not matched to a gene: 1. CDR1 is MNHEY, CDR2 SVGAGI, per germline. Here the CDR3 reads CASSRDRGETQYF. CDR3 bases: TGTGCCAGCAGTCGGGACAGGGGGGAGACCCAGTACTTC.

This clone was counted only a few times. The chain combines TRBV5-4 with TRBJ1-2, with TRBD1 identical over 7 bases. The V gene end was trimmed by 3 bases and the J gene end by 3 bases; junction bases not matched to a gene: 2. The CDR3 has 13 residues. CDR1 and CDR2 from the germline V gene are SGHNT and YYREEE (reference sequence). CDR3: CASSSGQDYGYTF. The DNA of the CDR3 is TGTGCCAGCAGCTCAGGACAGGACTATGGCTACACCTTC. Supplemented by reference TRBV5-4 and TRBJ1-2, the full variable domain reads ETGVTQSPTHLIKTRGQQVTLRCSSQSGHNTVSWYQQALGQGPQFIFQYYREEENGRGNFPPRFSGLQFPNYSSELNVNALELDDSALYLCASSSGQDYGYTFGSGTRLTVV.

This clone was seen only once. The chain carries TRBV27 and TRBJ1-2; TRBD1 might be the D (6 bases). Germline V gene sequence: CDR1 MNHEY, CDR2 SMNVEV (reference sequence). CDR3 length: 13 amino acids. V lost 5 bases, J lost 2 bases, and 9 bases lay in between. CDR3 DNA: TGTGCCAGCAGTGGACAGTCCAACTATGGCTACACCTTC. Amino acids: CASSGQSNYGYTF.